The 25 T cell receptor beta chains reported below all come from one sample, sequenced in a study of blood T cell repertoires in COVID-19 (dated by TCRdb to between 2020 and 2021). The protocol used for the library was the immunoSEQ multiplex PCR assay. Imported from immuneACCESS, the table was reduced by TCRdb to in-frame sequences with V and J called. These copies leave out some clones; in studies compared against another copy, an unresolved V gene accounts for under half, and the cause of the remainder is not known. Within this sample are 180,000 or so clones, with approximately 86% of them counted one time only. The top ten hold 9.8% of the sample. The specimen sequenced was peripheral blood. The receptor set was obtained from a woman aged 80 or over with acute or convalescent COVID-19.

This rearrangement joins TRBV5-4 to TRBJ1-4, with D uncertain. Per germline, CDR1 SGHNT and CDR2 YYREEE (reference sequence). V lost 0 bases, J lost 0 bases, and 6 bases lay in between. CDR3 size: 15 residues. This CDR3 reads CASSLDPATNEKLFF. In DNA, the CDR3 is TGTGCCAGCAGCTTGGATCCAGCAACTAATGAAAAACTGTTTTTT.

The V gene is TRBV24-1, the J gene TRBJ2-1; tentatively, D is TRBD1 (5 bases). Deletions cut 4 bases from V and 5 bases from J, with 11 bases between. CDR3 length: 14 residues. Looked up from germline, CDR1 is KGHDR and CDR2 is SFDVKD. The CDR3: CATSDPTVNNEQFF. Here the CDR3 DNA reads TGTGCCACCAGTGACCCGACAGTTAACAATGAGCAGTTCTTC.

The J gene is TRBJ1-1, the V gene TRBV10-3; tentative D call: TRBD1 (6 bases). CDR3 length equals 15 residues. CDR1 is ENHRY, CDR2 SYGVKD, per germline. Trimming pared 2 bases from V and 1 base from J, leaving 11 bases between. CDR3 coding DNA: TGTGCCATCAGTGAGCCTAGAGGGGGGAACACTGAAGCTTTCTTT. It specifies CAISEPRGGNTEAFF.

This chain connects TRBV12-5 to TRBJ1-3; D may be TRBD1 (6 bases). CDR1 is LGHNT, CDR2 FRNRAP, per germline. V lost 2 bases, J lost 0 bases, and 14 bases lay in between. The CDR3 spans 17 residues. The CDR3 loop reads CASGLIHRANSGNTIYF. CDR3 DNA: TGTGCTAGTGGTTTGATTCACAGGGCCAACTCTGGAAACACCATATATTTT.

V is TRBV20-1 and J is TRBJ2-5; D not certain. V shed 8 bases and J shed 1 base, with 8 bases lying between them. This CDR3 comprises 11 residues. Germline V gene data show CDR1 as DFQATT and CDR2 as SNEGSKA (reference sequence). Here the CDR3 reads CSYSAQETQYF. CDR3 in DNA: TGCAGTTACAGTGCCCAAGAGACCCAGTACTTC.

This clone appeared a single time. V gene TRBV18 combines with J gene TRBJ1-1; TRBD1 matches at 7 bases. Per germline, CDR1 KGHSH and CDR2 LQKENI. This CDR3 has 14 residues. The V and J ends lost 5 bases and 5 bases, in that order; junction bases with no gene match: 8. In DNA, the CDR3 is TGTGCCAGCTCAGATCTCAGGGGGGAAACTGAAGCTTTCTTT. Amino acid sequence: CASSDLRGETEAFF.

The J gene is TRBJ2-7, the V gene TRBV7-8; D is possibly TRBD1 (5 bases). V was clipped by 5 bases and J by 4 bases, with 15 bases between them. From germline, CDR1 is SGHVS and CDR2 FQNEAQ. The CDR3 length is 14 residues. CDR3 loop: CASSVQEGVYEQYF. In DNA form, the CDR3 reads TGTGCCAGCAGCGTACAGGAAGGGGTTTACGAGCAGTACTTC.

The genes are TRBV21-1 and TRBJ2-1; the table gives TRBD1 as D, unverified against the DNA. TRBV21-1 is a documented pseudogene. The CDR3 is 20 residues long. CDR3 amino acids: CASSKGRYRVFLRDNDEQFF. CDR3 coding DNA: TGTGCCAGCAGCAAAGGCCGATACAGGGTTTTTCTTAGGGATAATGATGAGCAGTTCTTC.

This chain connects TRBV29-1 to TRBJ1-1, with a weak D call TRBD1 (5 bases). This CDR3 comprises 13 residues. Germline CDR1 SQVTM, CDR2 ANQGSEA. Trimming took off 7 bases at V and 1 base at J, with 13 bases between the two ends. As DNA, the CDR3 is TGCAGCGCCGAAGGCAGGGAGAACACTGAAGCTTTCTTT. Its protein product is CSAEGRENTEAFF.

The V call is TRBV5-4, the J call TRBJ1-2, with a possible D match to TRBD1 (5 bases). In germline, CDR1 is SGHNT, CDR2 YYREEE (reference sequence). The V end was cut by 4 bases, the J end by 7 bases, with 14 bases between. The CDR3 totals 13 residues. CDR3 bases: TGTGCCAGCAGCCGGACACCCGGCGCTGGCTACACCTTC. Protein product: CASSRTPGAGYTF.

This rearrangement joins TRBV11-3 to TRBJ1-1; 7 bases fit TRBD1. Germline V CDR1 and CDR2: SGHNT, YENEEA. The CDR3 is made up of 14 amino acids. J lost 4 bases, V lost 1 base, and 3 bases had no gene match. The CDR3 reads CASSLGQGGTEAFF. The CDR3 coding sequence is TGTGCCAGCAGCTTAGGACAGGGCGGCACTGAAGCTTTCTTT.

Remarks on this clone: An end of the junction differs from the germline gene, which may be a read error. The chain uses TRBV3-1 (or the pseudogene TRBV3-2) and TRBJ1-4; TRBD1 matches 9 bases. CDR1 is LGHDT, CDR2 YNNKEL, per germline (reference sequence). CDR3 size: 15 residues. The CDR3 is CASSEDRGWSEKLFF. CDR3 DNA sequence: TGTGCCAGCAGCGAAGACAGGGGGTGGAGTGAAAAACTGTTTTTT.

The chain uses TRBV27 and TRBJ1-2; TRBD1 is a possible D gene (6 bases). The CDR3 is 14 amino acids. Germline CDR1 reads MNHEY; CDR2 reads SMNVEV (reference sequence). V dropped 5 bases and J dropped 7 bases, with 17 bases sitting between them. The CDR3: CASSPEGGRGGYTF. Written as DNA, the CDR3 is TGTGCCAGCAGTCCCGAAGGGGGTAGGGGTGGCTACACCTTC.

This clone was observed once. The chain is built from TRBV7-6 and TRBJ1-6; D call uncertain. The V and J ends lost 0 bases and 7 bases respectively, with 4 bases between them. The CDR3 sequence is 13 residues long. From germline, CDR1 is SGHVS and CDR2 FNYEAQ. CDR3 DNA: TGTGCCAGCAGCTTAGCGTTAAATTCACCCCTCCACTTT. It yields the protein CASSLALNSPLHF.

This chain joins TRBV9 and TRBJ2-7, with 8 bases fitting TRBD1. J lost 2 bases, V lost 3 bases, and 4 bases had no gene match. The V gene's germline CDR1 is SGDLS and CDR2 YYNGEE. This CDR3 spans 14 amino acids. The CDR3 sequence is CASSGQGSPYEQYF. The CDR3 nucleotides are TGTGCCAGCAGCGGACAGGGGAGTCCCTACGAGCAGTACTTC.

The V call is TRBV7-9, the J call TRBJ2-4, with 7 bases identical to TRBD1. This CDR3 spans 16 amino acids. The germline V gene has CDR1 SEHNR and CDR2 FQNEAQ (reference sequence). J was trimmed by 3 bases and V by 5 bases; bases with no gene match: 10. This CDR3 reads CASSPHSTGFKNIQYF. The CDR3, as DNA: TGTGCCAGCAGCCCTCATTCGACAGGGTTCAAAAACATTCAGTACTTC.

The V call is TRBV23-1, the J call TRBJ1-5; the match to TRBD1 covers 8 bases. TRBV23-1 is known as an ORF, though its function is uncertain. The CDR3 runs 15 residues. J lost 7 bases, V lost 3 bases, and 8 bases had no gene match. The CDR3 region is CASSQPGTGRQPQHF. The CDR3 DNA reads TGCGCCAGCAGTCAGCCCGGGACAGGCAGGCAGCCCCAGCATTTT.

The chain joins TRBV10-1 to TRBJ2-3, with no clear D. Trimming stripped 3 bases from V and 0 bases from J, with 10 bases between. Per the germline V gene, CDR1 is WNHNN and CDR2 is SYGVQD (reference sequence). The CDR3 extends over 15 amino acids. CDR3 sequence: CASSDHRSSTDTQYF. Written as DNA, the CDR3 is TGCGCCAGCAGTGATCATAGATCTAGCACAGATACGCAGTATTTT.

Here the CDR3 DNA reads TGCGCCAGCAGTGATTCACTTGGAGATTCACCCCTCCACTTT. Its protein product is CASSDSLGDSPLHF. J is TRBJ1-6 and V is TRBV10-1; D unresolved. The CDR3 runs 14 residues. Germline V gene sequence: CDR1 WNHNN, CDR2 SYGVQD (reference sequence). V lost 3 bases and J lost 8, with 11 bases in between.

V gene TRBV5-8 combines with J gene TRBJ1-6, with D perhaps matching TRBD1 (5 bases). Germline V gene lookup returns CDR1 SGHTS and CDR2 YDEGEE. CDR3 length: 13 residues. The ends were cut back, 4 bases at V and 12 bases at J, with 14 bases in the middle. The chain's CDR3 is CASSPRDSRPLHF. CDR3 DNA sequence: TGTGCCAGCAGCCCCCGGGACTCCAGACCCCTCCACTTT.

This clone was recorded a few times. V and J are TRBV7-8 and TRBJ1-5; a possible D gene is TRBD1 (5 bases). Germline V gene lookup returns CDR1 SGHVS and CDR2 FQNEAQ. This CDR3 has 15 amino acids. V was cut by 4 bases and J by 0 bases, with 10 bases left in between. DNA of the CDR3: TGTGCCAGCAGCTCGCAGGGCATTAGCAATCAGCCCCAGCATTTT. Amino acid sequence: CASSSQGISNQPQHF.

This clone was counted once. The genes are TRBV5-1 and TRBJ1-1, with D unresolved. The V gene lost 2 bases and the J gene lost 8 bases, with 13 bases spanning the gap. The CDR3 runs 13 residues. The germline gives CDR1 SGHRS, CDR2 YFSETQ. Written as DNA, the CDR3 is TGCGCCAGCAGCTTCGCCCAGCGGCGGGAAGCTTTCTTT. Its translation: CASSFAQRREAFF.

CDR3 nucleotides: TGTGCCAGCAGTGAAAGGACAGGACCGTACGAGCAGTACTTC. Translated: CASSERTGPYEQYF. V is TRBV2 and J is TRBJ2-7; 7 positions agree with TRBD1. Germline V lookup: CDR1 SNHLY, CDR2 FYNNEI. V lost 2 bases, J lost 4 bases, and 5 bases stayed unmatched. The CDR3 length is 14 residues.

In DNA, the CDR3 is TGTGCCAGCAGCTTGATCCCTCCAGCGGACTATGGCTACACCTTC. It is translated as CASSLIPPADYGYTF. The J gene is TRBJ1-2, the V gene TRBV5-6; D not resolved. The germline CDR1 and CDR2 sequences are SGHDT and YYEEEE. Trimming pared 1 base from V and 3 bases from J, leaving 13 bases between. The CDR3 totals 15 residues.

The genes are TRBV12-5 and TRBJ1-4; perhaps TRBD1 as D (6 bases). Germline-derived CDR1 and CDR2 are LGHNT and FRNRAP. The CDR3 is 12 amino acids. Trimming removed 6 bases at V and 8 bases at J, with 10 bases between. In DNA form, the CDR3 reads TGTGCTAGTGGGGGGGACAACGAAAAACTGTTTTTT. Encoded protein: CASGGDNEKLFF.